Each of the 2 T cell receptor beta chains below was sequenced from the same sample in a study of blood T cell repertoires in COVID-19. Clones were sequenced by immunoSEQ multiplex PCR, and TCRdb holds only the in-frame ones, with some missing. The table includes some 60,000 clones, 81% detected once. The sequenced sample was peripheral blood. Receptors were obtained from a woman aged 80 or over with active or convalescent COVID-19.

This chain joins TRBV24-1 and TRBJ1-2, with 9 bases aligning to TRBD1. Germline values: CDR1 KGHDR, CDR2 SFDVKD. The ends lost 5 bases at V and 2 bases at J; junction bases unmatched: 2. CDR3 length equals 14 residues. CDR3 nucleotides: TGTGCCACCAGTGGGACAGGGGTAAACTATGGCTACACCTTC. The encoded protein is CATSGTGVNYGYTF.

The genes are TRBV10-3 and TRBJ1-1; 7 bases fit TRBD1. The CDR3 totals 15 residues. Germline trimming cut 6 bases from V and 1 base from J; bases unmatched to any gene: 8. Per germline, CDR1 ENHRY and CDR2 SYGVKD. The CDR3 coding sequence is TGTGCCATCAGCTTTGGGGACAGTTGGAACACTGAAGCTTTCTTT. It translates to CAISFGDSWNTEAFF.